Listed here is a single T cell receptor beta chain. The sample originates from a study of cytomegalovirus exposure and HLA in healthy donors. V dropped 0 bases and J dropped 0 bases, with 7 bases sitting between them. The germline V gene has CDR1 SGHKS and CDR2 YYEKEE (reference sequence). The CDR3 is 15 residues long. PCR primers comprised 60 Vbeta and 13 Jbeta primers. Repertoires were generated with immunoSEQ multiplex PCR, while TCRdb's copy carries only in-frame clones and drops some. The data show roughly 38,000 clones, roughly 90% seen once. The chain couples TRBV5-5 to TRBJ1-5; D is unclear. The clonotype was recovered from a woman in her late teens or twenties in good health and CMV-seronegative. The material sequenced was PBMCs. CDR3 DNA sequence: TGTGCCAGCAGCTTGGGGCAGTATAGCAATCAGCCCCAGCATTTT. Its translation: CASSLGQYSNQPQHF.